Included here is one T cell receptor (beta chain) sequence, with context. The data are from a study of blood T cells in healthy people across ages. The authors ran a second PCR of about 6 to 11 cycles using a sample-barcoded 5' primer and a J-beta primer mix. CDR3-containing paired-end reads numbering at least 2.5 million came from each sample. TCRdb called the 5' RACE reads again in MiXCR, with one record for every CDR3 protein. Of about 930,000 distinct CDR3 sequences in the sample, almost 30% are singletons; the top ten hold about a tenth. Germline V CDR1 and CDR2: LNHNV, YYDKDF (reference sequence). The CDR3 sequence is 15 residues long. Trimming pared 5 bases from V and 0 bases from J, leaving 14 bases between. The data were also submitted as part of a second study, on T cells of mothers and their children. That publication notes: A slight, non-significant increase in overlap was found for related mother-child pairs relative to unrelated pairs.

Sequenced sample: blood. J is TRBJ2-7 and V is TRBV15; a possible D gene is TRBD1 (5 bases). This clonotype was obtained from a woman in her 40s in good health. The CDR3 reads CATSLEGAGSYEQYF. CDR3 nucleotide sequence: TGTGCCACCAGCCTGGAAGGGGCAGGCTCCTACGAGCAGTACTTC.